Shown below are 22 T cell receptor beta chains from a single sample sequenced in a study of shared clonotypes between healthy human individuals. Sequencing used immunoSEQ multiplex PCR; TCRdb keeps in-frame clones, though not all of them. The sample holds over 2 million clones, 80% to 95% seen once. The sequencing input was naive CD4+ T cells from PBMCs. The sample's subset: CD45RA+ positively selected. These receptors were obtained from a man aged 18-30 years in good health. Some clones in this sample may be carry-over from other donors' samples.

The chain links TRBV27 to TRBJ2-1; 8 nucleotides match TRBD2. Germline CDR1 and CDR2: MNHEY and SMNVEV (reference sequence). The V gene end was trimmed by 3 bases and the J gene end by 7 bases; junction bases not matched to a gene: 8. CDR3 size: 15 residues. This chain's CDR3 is CASSFIGRAGNEQFF. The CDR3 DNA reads TGTGCCAGCAGTTTCATCGGGAGGGCAGGTAATGAGCAGTTCTTC.

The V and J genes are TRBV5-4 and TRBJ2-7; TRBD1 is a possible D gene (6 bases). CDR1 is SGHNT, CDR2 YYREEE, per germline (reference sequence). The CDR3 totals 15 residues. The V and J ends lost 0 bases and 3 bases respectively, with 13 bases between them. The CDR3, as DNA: TGTGCCAGCAGCTTGGCGGGACAACCCGTCTACGAGCAGTACTTC. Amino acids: CASSLAGQPVYEQYF. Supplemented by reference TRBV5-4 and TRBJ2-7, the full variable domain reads ETGVTQSPTHLIKTRGQQVTLRCSSQSGHNTVSWYQQALGQGPQFIFQYYREEENGRGNFPPRFSGLQFPNYSSELNVNALELDDSALYLCASSLAGQPVYEQYFGPGTRLTVT.

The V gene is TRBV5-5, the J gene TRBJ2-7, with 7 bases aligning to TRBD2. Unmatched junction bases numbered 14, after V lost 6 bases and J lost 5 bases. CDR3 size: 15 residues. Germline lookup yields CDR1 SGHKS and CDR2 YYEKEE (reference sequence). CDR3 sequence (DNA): TGTGCCAGCACCCCTCTGGGGGGGACTATCAACGAGCAGTACTTC. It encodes CASTPLGGTINEQYF.

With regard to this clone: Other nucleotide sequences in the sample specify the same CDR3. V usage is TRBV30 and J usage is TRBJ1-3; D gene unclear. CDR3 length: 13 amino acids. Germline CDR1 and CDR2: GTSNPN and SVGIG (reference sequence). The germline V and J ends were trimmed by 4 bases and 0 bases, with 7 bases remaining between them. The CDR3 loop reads CAWTASSGNTIYF. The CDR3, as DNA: TGTGCCTGGACCGCCAGCTCTGGAAACACCATATATTTT.

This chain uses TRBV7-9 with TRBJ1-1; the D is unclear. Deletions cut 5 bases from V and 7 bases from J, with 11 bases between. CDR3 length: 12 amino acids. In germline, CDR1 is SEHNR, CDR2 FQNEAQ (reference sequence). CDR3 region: CASSPIVDEAFF. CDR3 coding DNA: TGTGCCAGCAGCCCCATAGTCGATGAAGCTTTCTTT.

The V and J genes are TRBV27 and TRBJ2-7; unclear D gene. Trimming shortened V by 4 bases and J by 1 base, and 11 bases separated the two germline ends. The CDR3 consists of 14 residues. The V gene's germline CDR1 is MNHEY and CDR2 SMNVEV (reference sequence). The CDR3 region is CASSSRPASYEQYF. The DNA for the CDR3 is TGTGCCAGCAGTTCACGGCCGGCGTCCTACGAGCAGTACTTC.

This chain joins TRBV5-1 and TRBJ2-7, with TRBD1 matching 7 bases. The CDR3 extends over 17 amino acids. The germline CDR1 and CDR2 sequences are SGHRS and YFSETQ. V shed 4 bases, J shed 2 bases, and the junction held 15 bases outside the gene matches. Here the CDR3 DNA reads TGCGCCAGCAGCAATTTACTGGGGGATACAGGGGCCTACGAGCAGTACTTC. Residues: CASSNLLGDTGAYEQYF.

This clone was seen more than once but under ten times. For the CDR3, the DNA is TGTGCCAGTAGTATAGTGTGGCCGTCAAGGGAAACTGAAGCTTTCTTT. It specifies CASSIVWPSRETEAFF. The chain couples TRBV19 to TRBJ1-1; D gene uncertain. CDR3 length: 16 residues. Germline lookup yields CDR1 LNHDA and CDR2 SQIVND (reference sequence). Trimming shortened V by 1 base and J by 5 bases, and 17 bases separated the two germline ends. Looking up the rest from reference TRBV19 and TRBJ1-1 gives the full variable domain: DGGITQSPKYLFRKEGQNVTLSCEQNLNHDAMYWYRQDPGQGLRLIYYSQIVNDFQKGDIAEGYSVSREKKESFPLTVTSAQKNPTAFYLCASSIVWPSRETEAFFGQGTRLTVV.

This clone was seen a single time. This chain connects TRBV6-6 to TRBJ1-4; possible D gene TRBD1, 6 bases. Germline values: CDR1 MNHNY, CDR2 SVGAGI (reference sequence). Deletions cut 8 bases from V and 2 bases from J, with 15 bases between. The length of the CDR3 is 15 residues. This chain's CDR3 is CASAQAGATNEKLFF. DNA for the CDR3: TGTGCCAGCGCGCAAGCAGGGGCCACTAATGAAAAACTGTTTTTT.

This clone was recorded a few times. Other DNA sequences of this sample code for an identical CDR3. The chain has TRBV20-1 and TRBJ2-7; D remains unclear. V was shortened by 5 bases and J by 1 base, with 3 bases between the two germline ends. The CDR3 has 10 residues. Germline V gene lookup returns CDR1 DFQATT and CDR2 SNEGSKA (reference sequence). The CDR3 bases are TGCAGTGCTGGGTCCTACGAGCAGTACTTC. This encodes CSAGSYEQYF.

The CDR3 protein is CASSQSGQSYEQYF. CDR3 sequence (DNA): TGTGCCAGCAGCCAATCTGGGCAGTCCTACGAGCAGTACTTC. J is TRBJ2-7 and V is TRBV14; D uncertain. This CDR3 region has 14 residues. V lost 2 bases and J 1 base, leaving 9 bases between the germline ends. Germline CDR1 is SGHDN and CDR2 is FVKESK.

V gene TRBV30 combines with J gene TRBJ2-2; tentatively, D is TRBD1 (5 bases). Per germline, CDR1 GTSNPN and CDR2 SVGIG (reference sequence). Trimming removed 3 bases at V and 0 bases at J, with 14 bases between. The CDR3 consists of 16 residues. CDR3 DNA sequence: TGTGCCTGGAGACAGGTCCCTAGGGCGAACACCGGGGAGCTGTTTTTT. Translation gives CAWRQVPRANTGELFF.

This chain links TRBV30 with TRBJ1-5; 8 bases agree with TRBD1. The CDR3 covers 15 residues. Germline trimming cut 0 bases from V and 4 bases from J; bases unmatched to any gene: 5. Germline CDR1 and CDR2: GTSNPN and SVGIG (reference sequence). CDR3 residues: CAWSVLQGANQPQHF. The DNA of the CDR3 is TGTGCCTGGAGTGTACTTCAGGGGGCGAATCAGCCCCAGCATTTT.

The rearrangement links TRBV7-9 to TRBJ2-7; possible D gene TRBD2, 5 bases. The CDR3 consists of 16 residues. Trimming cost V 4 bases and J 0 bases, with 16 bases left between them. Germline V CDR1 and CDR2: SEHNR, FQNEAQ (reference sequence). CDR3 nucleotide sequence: TGTGCCAGCAGCTCCGACGGGGATCAGTACTCCTACGAGCAGTACTTC. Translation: CASSSDGDQYSYEQYF.

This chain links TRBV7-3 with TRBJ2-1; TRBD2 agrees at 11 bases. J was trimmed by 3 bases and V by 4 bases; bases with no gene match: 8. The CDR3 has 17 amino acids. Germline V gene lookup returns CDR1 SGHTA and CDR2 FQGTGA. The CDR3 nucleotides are TGTGCCAGCAGCTCTGGGACCGGGACTAGCGGCTACAATGAGCAGTTCTTC. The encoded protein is CASSSGTGTSGYNEQFF.

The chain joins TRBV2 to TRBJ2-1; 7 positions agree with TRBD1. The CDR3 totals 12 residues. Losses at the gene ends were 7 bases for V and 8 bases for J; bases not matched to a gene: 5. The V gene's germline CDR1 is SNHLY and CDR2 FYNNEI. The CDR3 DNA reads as TGTGCCAGCACCCGGCAGGGGGATGAGCAGTTCTTC. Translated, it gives CASTRQGDEQFF.

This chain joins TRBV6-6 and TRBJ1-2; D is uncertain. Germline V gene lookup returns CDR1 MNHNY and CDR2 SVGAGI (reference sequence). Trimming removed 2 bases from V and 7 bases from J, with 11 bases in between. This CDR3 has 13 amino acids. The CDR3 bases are TGTGCCAGCAGTTACGACCCTCGTGTTGGCTACACCTTC. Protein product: CASSYDPRVGYTF.

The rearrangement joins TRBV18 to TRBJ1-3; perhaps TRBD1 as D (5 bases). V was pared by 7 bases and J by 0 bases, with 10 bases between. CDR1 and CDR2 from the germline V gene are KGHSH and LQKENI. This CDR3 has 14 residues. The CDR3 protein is CASYDGTSGNTIYF. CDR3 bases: TGTGCCAGCTATGACGGGACCTCTGGAAACACCATATATTTT.

CDR3 residues: CASSRLAGLNEQFF. CDR3 DNA sequence: TGTGCCAGCAGCCGACTAGCGGGGCTCAATGAGCAGTTCTTC. The V and J genes are TRBV2 and TRBJ2-1; 11 bases agree with TRBD2. Looked up from germline, CDR1 is SNHLY and CDR2 is FYNNEI. V was clipped by 6 bases and J by 6 bases; unmatched bases: 4. This CDR3 is built from 14 residues.

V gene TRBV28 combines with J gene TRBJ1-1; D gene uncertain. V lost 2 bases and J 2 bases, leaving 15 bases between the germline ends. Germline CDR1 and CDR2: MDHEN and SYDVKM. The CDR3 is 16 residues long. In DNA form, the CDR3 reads TGTGCCAGCAGTTTAAGAGGGCGGAGGGAAAACACTGAAGCTTTCTTT. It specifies CASSLRGRRENTEAFF.

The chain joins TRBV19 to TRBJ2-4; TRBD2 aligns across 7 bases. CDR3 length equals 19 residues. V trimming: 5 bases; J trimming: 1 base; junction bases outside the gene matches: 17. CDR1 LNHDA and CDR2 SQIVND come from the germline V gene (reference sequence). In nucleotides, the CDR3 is TGTGCCAGTAGTTCTCCCCTACTAGCGCTCGAGGGGGCCAAAAACATTCAGTACTTC. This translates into CASSSPLLALEGAKNIQYF.

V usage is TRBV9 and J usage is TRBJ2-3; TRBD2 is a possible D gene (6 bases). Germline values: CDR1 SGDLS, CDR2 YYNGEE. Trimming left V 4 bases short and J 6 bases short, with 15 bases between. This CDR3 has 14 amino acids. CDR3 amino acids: CASSFSTSRDTQYF. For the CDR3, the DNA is TGTGCCAGCAGCTTCTCGACTAGTAGGGATACGCAGTATTTT.